The following is a T cell receptor beta chain sequence with its context. Between the trimmed V and J ends, which lost 6 bases and 3 bases, there was a span of 8 bases. The CDR3 is 11 residues long. The germline CDR1 and CDR2 sequences are GTSNPN and SVGIG (reference sequence). The record originates from a study of CD8 T cells in Susac syndrome. Random hexamers served to reverse transcribe roughly 0.45 to 1 ug RNA. The CDR3 of TCR beta was amplified by immunoSEQ multiplex PCR across 54 Vbeta and 13 Jbeta. TCRdb re-analysed the immunoSEQ multiplex PCR reads in MiXCR, keeping a single row per CDR3 protein. This table holds some 220,000 distinct CDR3 sequences, 95% found once.

The sequenced sample consisted of CD4+ T cells from PBMCs. The receptor was derived from a human donor with multiple sclerosis. The V and J genes are TRBV30 and TRBJ2-5; D remains unclear. The CDR3 DNA is TGTGCCTGCTCCCTCGAAGAGACCCAGTACTTC. Translated, it gives CACSLEETQYF.